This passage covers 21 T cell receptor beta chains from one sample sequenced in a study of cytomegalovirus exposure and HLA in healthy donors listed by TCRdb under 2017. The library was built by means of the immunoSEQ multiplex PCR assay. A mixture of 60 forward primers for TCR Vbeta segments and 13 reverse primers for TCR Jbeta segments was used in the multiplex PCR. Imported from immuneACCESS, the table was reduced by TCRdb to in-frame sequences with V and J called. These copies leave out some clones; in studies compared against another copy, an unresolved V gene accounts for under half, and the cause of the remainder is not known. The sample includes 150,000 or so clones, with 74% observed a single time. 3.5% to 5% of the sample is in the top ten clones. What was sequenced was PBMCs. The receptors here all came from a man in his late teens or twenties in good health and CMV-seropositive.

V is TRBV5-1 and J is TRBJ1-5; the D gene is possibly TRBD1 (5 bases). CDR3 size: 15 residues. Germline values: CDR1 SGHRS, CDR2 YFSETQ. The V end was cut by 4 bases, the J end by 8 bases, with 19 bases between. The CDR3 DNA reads TGCGCCAGCAGCGGGGGGACGGACCTAGAGGAGCCCCAGCATTTT. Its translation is CASSGGTDLEEPQHF.

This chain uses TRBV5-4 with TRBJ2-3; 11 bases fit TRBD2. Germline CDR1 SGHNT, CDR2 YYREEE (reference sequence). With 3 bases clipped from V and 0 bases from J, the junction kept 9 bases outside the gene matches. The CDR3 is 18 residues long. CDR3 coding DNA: TGTGCCAGCAGCTGGGGGGGGACTAGCGGTTCTAGCACAGATACGCAGTATTTT. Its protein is CASSWGGTSGSSTDTQYF.

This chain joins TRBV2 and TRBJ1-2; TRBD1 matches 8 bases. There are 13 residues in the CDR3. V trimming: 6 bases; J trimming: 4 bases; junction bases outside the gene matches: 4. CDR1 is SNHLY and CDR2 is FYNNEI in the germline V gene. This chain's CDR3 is CASSEDRAYGYTF. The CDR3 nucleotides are TGTGCCAGCAGCGAGGACAGGGCCTATGGCTACACCTTC.

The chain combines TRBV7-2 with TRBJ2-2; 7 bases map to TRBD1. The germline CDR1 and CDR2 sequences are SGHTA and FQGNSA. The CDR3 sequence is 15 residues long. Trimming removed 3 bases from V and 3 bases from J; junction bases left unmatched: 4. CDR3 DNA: TGTGCCAGCAGCTTCGGACAGGATCACACCGGGGAGCTGTTTTTT. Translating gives CASSFGQDHTGELFF.

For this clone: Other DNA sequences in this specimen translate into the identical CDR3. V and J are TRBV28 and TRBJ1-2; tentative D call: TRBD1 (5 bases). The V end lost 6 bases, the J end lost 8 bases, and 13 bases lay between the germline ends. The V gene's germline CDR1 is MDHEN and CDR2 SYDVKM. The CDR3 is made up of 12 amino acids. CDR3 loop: CASSFRGRGYTF. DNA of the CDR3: TGTGCCAGCAGCTTCCGGGGGAGAGGCTACACCTTC.

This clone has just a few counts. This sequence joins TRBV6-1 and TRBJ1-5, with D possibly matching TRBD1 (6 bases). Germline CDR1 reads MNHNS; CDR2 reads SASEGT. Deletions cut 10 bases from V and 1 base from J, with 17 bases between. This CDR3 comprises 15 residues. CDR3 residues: CAIAWTVLSNQPQHF. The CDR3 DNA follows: TGTGCCATCGCCTGGACAGTGTTGAGCAATCAGCCCCAGCATTTT.

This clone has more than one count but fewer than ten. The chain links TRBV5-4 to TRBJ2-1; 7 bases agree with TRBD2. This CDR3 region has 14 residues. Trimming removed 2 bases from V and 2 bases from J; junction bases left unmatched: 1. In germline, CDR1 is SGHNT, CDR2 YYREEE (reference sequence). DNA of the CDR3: TGTGCCAGCAGCTTAACTAGCGCCTACAATGAGCAGTTCTTC. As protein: CASSLTSAYNEQFF. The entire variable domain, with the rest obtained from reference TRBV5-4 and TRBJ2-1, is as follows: ETGVTQSPTHLIKTRGQQVTLRCSSQSGHNTVSWYQQALGQGPQFIFQYYREEENGRGNFPPRFSGLQFPNYSSELNVNALELDDSALYLCASSLTSAYNEQFFGPGTRLTVL.

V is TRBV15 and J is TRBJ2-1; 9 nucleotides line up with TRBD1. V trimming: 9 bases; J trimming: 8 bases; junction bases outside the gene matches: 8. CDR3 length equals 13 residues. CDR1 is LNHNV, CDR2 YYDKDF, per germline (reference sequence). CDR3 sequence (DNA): TGTGCCACAAAACGAAGGACAGGGGATGAGCAGTTCTTC. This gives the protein CATKRRTGDEQFF. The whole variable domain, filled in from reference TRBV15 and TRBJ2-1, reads DAMVIQNPRYQVTQFGKPVTLSCSQTLNHNVMYWYQQKSSQAPKLLFHYYDKDFNNEADTPDNFQSRRPNTSFCFLDIRSPGLGDTAMYLCATKRRTGDEQFFGPGTRLTVL.

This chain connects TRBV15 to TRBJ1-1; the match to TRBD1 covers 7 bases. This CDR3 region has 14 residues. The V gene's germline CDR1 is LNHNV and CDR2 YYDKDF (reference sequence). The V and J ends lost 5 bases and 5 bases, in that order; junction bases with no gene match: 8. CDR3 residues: CATSAPGGRTEAFF. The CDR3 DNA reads TGTGCCACCAGCGCCCCAGGGGGGCGGACTGAAGCTTTCTTT.

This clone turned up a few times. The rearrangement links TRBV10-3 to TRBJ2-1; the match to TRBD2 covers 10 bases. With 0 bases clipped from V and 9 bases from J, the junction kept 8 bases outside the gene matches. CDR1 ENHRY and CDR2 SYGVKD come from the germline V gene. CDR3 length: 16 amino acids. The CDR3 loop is CAISESRSSGSSEQFF. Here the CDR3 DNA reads TGTGCCATCAGTGAGTCGCGGTCTAGCGGGAGTAGTGAGCAGTTCTTC.

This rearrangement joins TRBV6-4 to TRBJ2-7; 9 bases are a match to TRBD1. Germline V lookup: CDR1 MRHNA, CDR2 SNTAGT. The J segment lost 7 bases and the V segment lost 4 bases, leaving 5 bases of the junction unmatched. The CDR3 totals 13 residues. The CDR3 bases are TGTGCCAGCAGTGTAGGGACAGGGCGAGAGCAGTACTTC. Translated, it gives CASSVGTGREQYF.

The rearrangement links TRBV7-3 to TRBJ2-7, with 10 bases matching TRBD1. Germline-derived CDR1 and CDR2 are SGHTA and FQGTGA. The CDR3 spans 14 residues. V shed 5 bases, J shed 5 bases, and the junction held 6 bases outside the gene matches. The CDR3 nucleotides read TGTGCCAGCAGCCCCAGGGGGACAGGGGACGAGCAGTACTTC. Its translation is CASSPRGTGDEQYF.

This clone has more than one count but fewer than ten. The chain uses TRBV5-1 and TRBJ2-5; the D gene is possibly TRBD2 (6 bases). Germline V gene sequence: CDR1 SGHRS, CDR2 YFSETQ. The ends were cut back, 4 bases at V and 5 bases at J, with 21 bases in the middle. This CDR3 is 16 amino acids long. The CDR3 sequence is CASSALGGGGGETQYF. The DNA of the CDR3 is TGCGCCAGCAGCGCCTTGGGAGGAGGAGGAGGGGAGACCCAGTACTTC. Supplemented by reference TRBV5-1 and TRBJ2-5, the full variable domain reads KAGVTQTPRYLIKTRGQQVTLSCSPISGHRSVSWYQQTPGQGLQFLFEYFSETQRNKGNFPGRFSGRQFSNSRSEMNVSTLELGDSALYLCASSALGGGGGETQYFGPGTRLLVL.

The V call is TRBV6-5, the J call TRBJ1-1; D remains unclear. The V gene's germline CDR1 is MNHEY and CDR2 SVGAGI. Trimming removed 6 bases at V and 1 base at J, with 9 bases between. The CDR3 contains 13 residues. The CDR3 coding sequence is TGTGCCAGCAGCTACGAGTCGAACACTGAAGCTTTCTTT. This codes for CASSYESNTEAFF.

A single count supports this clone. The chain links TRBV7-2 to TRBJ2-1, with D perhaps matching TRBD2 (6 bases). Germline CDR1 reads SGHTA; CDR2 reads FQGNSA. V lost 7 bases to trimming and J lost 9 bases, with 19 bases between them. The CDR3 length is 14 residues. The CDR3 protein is CASTTRGLGGEQFF. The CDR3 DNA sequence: TGTGCCAGCACTACTAGGGGACTCGGGGGTGAGCAGTTCTTC.

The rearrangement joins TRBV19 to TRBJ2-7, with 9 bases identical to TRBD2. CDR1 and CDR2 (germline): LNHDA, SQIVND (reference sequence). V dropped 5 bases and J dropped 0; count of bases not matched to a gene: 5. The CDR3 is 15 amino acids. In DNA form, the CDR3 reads TGTGCCAGTAGTTCCAGCGGGGGGCCCTCCTACGAGCAGTACTTC. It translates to CASSSSGGPSYEQYF.

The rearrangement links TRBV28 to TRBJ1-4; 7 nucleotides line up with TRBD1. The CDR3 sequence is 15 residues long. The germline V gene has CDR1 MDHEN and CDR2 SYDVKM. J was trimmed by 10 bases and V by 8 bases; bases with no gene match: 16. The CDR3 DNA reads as TGTGCCAGCCCCCCTCCTGACAGGGAAGGGGGAAAACTGTTTTTT. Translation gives CASPPPDREGGKLFF.

Written as DNA, the CDR3 is TGTGCCAGCAGCTTAGGAAGACTAGCGGGATCCTATTACAATGAGCAGTTCTTC. This sequence encodes CASSLGRLAGSYYNEQFF. This chain links TRBV11-2 with TRBJ2-1; 11 bases are shared with TRBD2. The V gene end was trimmed by 1 base and the J gene end by 4 bases; junction bases not matched to a gene: 9. This CDR3 is 18 amino acids long. Germline V lookup: CDR1 SGHAT, CDR2 FQNNGV.

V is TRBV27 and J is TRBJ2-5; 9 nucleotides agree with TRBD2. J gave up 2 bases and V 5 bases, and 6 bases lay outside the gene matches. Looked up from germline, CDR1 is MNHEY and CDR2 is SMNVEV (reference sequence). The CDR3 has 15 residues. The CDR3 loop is CASSSGLATQETQYF. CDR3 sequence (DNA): TGTGCCAGCAGTAGCGGACTAGCGACACAAGAGACCCAGTACTTC.

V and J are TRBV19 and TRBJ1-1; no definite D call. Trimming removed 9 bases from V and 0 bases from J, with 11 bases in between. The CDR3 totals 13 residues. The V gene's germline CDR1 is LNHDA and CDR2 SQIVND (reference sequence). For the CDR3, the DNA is TGTGCCAGGACACTTAGTATGAACACTGAAGCTTTCTTT. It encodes CARTLSMNTEAFF.

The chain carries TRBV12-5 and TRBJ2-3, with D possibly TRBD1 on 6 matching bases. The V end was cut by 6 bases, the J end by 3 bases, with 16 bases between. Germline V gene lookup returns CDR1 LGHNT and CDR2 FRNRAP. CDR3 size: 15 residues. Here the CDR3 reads CASGPGWQGTDTQYF. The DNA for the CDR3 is TGTGCTAGTGGCCCGGGGTGGCAGGGGACAGATACGCAGTATTTT.